These T cell receptor beta chains were read from a single sample in a study of T cells in localized non-small cell lung cancer. Libraries were prepared by immunoSEQ multiplex PCR; TCRdb keeps only in-frame clonotypes and omits some of them. This sample has under 40,000 clones; approximately 84% occur once, and the top ten carry about 4.2%. The sample was peripheral blood, taken before any cancer treatment. The receptors originated from a male donor aged 60 or over with stage III lung adenocarcinoma. Both conserved end residues are part of each CDR3. The D gene is left open where the match is weak. Only part of the rows carry a size: once, few, many, or a class if the clone is expanded.

CDR3: CASSPGGSYEQYF; DNA: TGTGCCAGCTCGCCGGGCGGTTCCTACGAGCAGTACTTC; D: .; J: TRBJ2-7; V: TRBV11-3; size: once
CDR3: CATSRVGTVYNEQFF; DNA: TGTGCCACCAGCAGAGTTGGGACGGTATACAATGAGCAGTTCTTC; D: .; J: TRBJ2-1; V: TRBV15; size: .
CDR3: CASSLDLGQSRYNSPLHF; DNA: TGTGCCAGCAGCTTAGATCTGGGACAGTCTCGCTATAATTCACCCCTCCACTTT; D: TRBD1; J: TRBJ1-6; V: TRBV11-2; size: .
CDR3: CASSSDRGSPSEQYF; DNA: TGTGCCAGCAGCTCTGACAGGGGATCTCCGAGCGAGCAGTACTTC; D: TRBD1; J: TRBJ2-7; V: TRBV7-9; size: few
CDR3: CATSRERQPQHF; DNA: TGTGCCACCAGCAGAGAAAGACAGCCCCAGCATTTT; D: .; J: TRBJ1-5; V: TRBV15; size: .
CDR3: CARLRDRGTEAFF; DNA: TGTGCCAGACTCCGGGACAGGGGCACTGAAGCTTTCTTT; D: TRBD1; J: TRBJ1-1; V: TRBV2; size: .
CDR3: CASSVVGARDEQFF; DNA: TGTGCCAGCAGCGTAGTAGGAGCCAGGGATGAGCAGTTCTTC; D: .; J: TRBJ2-1; V: TRBV9; size: .
CDR3: CASSPDRGRNTIYF; DNA: TGTGCCAGCAGTCCCGACAGGGGGAGAAACACCATATATTTT; D: TRBD1; J: TRBJ1-3; V: TRBV7-6; size: .
CDR3: CASSPGTGGLKPQHF; DNA: TGTGCCAGCAGCCCCGGGACAGGGGGGTTAAAGCCCCAGCATTTT; D: TRBD1; J: TRBJ1-5; V: TRBV6-5; size: .
CDR3: CASSPLGQVTLYEQYF; DNA: TGCGCCAGCAGCCCGCTGGGACAGGTGACTCTTTACGAGCAGTACTTC; D: TRBD1; J: TRBJ2-7; V: TRBV5-1; size: .
CDR3: CASSRGLAEYNEQFF; DNA: TGTGCCAGCAGCAGGGGACTAGCGGAATACAATGAGCAGTTCTTC; D: TRBD2; J: TRBJ2-1; V: TRBV7-8; size: .
CDR3: CASSVDYRGNQPQHF; DNA: TGTGCCAGCAGCGTAGATTACAGGGGCAATCAGCCCCAGCATTTT; D: .; J: TRBJ1-5; V: TRBV9; size: medium-sized
CDR3: CASSTHLDSIDGGYTF; DNA: TGTGCCAGCAGTACCCACCTGGACAGCATAGACGGTGGCTACACCTTC; D: .; J: TRBJ1-2; V: TRBV28; size: .
CDR3: CASSLALRGAETQYF; DNA: TGTGCCAGCAGCTTGGCCCTAAGGGGCGCGGAGACCCAGTACTTC; D: .; J: TRBJ2-5; V: TRBV5-6; size: .
CDR3: CAWSDRNANEKLFF; DNA: TGTGCCTGGAGTGACAGGAATGCTAATGAAAAACTGTTTTTT; D: .; J: TRBJ1-4; V: TRBV30; size: .
CDR3: CATSREEVGQPQHF; DNA: TGTGCCACCAGCAGAGAAGAGGTGGGACAGCCCCAGCATTTT; D: .; J: TRBJ1-5; V: TRBV15; size: .
CDR3: CASSLGLAGVAEQFF; DNA: TGTGCCAGCAGTTTGGGACTAGCGGGAGTTGCTGAGCAGTTCTTC; D: TRBD2; J: TRBJ2-1; V: TRBV7-9; size: .
CDR3: CASSENGARGTDTQYF; DNA: TGTGCCAGCAGTGAGAATGGAGCGAGGGGCACAGATACGCAGTATTTT; D: .; J: TRBJ2-3; V: TRBV2; size: .
CDR3: CASSPWGINTIYF; DNA: TGTGCCAGCAGCCCGTGGGGGATCAACACCATATATTTT; D: .; J: TRBJ1-3; V: TRBV5-5; size: .
CDR3: CASGLPSGTDTQYF; DNA: TGTGCTAGTGGTTTGCCGTCAGGCACAGATACGCAGTATTTT; D: .; J: TRBJ2-3; V: TRBV12-5; size: .
CDR3: CASSPRRGVTYEQYF; DNA: TGTGCCAGCAGCCCCCGCAGAGGGGTAACCTACGAGCAGTACTTC; D: .; J: TRBJ2-7; V: TRBV5-6; size: once
CDR3: CASSYSIQSSYEQYF; DNA: TGTGCCAGCAGTTACTCGATTCAGAGCTCCTACGAGCAGTACTTC; D: .; J: TRBJ2-7; V: TRBV6-5; size: .
CDR3: CASSYDKLGNTEAFF; DNA: TGCGCCAGCAGCTACGACAAGCTTGGGAACACTGAAGCTTTCTTT; D: .; J: TRBJ1-1; V: TRBV5-1; size: .
CDR3: CASKLGLGPYNEQFF; DNA: TGTGCCAGCAAACTGGGCCTAGGGCCCTACAATGAGCAGTTCTTC; D: .; J: TRBJ2-1; V: TRBV2; size: once
CDR3: CASSQTSGSFYEQYF; DNA: TGTGCCAGCAGTCAGACTAGCGGGAGCTTCTACGAGCAGTACTTC; D: TRBD2; J: TRBJ2-7; V: TRBV27; size: .
CDR3: CASSSLQAGGPLYGYTF; DNA: TGTGCCAGCAGCTCCCTGCAGGCGGGGGGTCCTCTATATGGCTACACCTTC; D: .; J: TRBJ1-2; V: TRBV5-5; size: .
CDR3: CSASGGYGYTF; DNA: TGCAGTGCTAGTGGGGGCTATGGCTACACCTTC; D: .; J: TRBJ1-2; V: TRBV20-1; size: .
CDR3: CASSAPGLSDGYTF; DNA: TGTGCCAGCAGCGCGCCGGGACTTTCTGATGGCTACACCTTC; D: .; J: TRBJ1-2; V: TRBV28; size: .